This T cell receptor (beta chain) comes out of a study of T cells in narcolepsy. Whole-study findings and limits: Autoreactive HCRT-specific and TRIB2-specific clonotypes were marked in same-patient CSF-versus-blood CD4+ comparisons. Blood of same and different patients, but not healthy controls, reportedly held recurring autoreactive clonotypes. In some patient and control memory CD4+ samples, autoreactive clones were absent.

Details on this clone: The antigen remains undetermined.

V lost 0 bases and J 6 bases, leaving 3 bases between the germline ends. The germline V gene encodes CDR1 SGHRS and CDR2 YFSETQ. The CDR3 has 12 residues. Method: immunoSEQ multiplex PCR; TCRdb's copy keeps in-frame clones and lacks some. The repertoire includes about 32,000 clones, 83% of them detected once, and roughly 0.69% sits in the top ten. The source of this sequence is a human donor in good health. The sample consisted of memory (CD45RA-) CD4+ T cells from blood. The chain combines TRBV5-1 with TRBJ1-4; D is ambiguous. CDR3 nucleotides: TGCGCCAGCAGCTTGGAAGATGAAAAACTGTTTTTT. Its translation: CASSLEDEKLFF.